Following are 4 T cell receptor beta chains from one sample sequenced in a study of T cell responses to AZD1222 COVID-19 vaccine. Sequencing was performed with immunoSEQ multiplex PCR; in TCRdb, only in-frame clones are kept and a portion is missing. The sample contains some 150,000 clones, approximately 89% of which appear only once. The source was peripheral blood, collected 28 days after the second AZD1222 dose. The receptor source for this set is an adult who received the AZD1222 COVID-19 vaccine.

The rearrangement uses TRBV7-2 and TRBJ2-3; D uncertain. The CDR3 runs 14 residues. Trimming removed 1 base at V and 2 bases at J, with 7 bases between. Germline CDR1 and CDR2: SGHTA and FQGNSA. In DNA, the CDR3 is TGTGCCAGCAGCTTAGGCGGAAACACAGATACGCAGTATTTT. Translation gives CASSLGGNTDTQYF.

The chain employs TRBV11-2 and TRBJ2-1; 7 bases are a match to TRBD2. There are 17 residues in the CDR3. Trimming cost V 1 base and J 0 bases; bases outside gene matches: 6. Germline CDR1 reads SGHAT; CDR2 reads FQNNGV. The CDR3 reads CASSLAGGPSSYNEQFF. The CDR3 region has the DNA TGTGCCAGCAGCTTAGCGGGGGGACCCAGCTCCTACAATGAGCAGTTCTTC.

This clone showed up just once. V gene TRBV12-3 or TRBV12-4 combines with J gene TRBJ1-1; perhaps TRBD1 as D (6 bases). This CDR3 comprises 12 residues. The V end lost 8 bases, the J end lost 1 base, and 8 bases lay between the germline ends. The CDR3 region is CASGGANTEAFF. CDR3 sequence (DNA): TGTGCCAGCGGGGGGGCGAACACTGAAGCTTTCTTT.

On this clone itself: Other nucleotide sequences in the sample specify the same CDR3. CDR3 in amino acids: CASSYSGATNEKLFF. The CDR3, as DNA: TGTGCCAGCAGTTACTCAGGGGCAACTAATGAAAAACTGTTTTTT. The chain carries TRBV6-5 and TRBJ1-4, with a tentative D call TRBD1 (5 bases). The CDR3 covers 15 residues. Germline V gene lookup returns CDR1 MNHEY and CDR2 SVGAGI. With 0 bases removed from V and 0 bases from J, the gap between germline ends came to 5 bases.